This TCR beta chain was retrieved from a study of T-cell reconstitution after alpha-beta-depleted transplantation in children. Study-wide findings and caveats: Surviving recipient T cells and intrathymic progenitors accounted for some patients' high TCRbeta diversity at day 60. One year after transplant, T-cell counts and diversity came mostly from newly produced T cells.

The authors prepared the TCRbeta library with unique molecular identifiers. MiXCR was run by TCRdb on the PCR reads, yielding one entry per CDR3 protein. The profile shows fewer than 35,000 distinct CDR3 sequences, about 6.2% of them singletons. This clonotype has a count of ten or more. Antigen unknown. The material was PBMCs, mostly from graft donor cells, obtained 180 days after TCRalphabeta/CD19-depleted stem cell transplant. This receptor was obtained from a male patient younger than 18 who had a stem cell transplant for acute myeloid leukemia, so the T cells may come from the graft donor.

The CDR3 spells CASGPWAGSTDTQYF. The CDR3 nucleotides are TGTGCCAGCGGCCCTTGGGCGGGTTCCACAGATACGCAGTATTTT. The chain is built from TRBV6-1 and TRBJ2-3; the D gene is possibly TRBD2 (5 bases). Germline V lookup: CDR1 MNHNS, CDR2 SASEGT. The CDR3 sequence is 15 residues long. With 8 bases removed from V and 2 bases from J, the gap between germline ends came to 17 bases.